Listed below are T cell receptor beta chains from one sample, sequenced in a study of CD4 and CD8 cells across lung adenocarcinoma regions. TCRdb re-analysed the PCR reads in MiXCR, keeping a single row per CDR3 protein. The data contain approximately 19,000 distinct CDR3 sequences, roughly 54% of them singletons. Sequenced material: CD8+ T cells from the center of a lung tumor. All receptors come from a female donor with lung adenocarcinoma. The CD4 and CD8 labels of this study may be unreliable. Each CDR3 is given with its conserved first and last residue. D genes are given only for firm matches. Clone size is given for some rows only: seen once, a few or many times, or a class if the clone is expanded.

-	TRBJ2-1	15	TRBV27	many	TGTGCCAGCAGTTCCCCAGTGCAGGGGTACAATGAGCAGTTCTTC	CASSSPVQGYNEQFF
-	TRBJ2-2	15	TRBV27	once	TGTGCCAGCAGTTTATCGTCTACACGACCCGGGGAGCTGTTTTTT	CASSLSSTRPGELFF
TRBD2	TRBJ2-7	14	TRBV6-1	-	TGTGCCAGCAGTCAAAGACTAGCGGAATACGAGCAGTACTTC	CASSQRLAEYEQYF
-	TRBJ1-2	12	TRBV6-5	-	TGTGCCAGCAGTTCGACAGAGAGGGGCTACACCTTC	CASSSTERGYTF
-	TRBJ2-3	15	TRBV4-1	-	TGCGCCAGCAGCCAAGTTGCGGGAAGTACAGATACGCAGTATTTT	CASSQVAGSTDTQYF
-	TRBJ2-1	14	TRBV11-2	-	TGTGCCAGCAGCTTATTAAGGTCAATTCCTGAGCAGTTCTTC	CASSLLRSIPEQFF
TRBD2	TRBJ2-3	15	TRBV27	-	TGTGCCAGGGGTACCGGGGGGGGGGACACAGATACGCAGTACTTT	CARGTGGGDTDTQYF
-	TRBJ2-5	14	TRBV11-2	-	TGTGCCAGCAGCTTAGATCTAAAACAAGAGACCCAGTACTTC	CASSLDLKQETQYF
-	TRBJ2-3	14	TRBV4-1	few	TGCGCCAGCAGCTCGGGGACTAGCACAGATACGCAGTATTTT	CASSSGTSTDTQYF
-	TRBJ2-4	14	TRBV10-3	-	TGTGCCACCAAGGTCCCGGGAGAGGGAGAGATCCAGTACTTC	CATKVPGEGEIQYF
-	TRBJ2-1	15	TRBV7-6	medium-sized	TGTGCCAGCAGCCAACGCACCGGGACTGCGAATGAGCAGTTCTTC	CASSQRTGTANEQFF
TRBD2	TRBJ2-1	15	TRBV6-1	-	TGTGCCAGCAGGGGAACCCCGGGACTAGCAGGGGAGCAGTTCTTC	CASRGTPGLAGEQFF
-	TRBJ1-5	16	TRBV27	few	TGTGCCAGCTCCGTTCGCTGGCCCTCGAGCAATCAGCCCCAGCATTTT	CASSVRWPSSNQPQHF
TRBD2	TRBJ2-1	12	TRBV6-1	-	TGTGCCAGCAGGGGACTATCCTATGAGCAGTTCTTC	CASRGLSYEQFF
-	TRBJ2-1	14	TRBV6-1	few	TGTGCCACCCGAAGCCAGGGAAAGTACAATGAGCAGTTCTTC	CATRSQGKYNEQFF
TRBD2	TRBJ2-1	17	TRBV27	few	TGTGCCAGCAGTTGGTTGACCGGCGGGAGGTCCTACAATGAGCAGTTCTTC	CASSWLTGGRSYNEQFF
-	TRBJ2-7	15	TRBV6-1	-	TGTGCCAGCAGTGAGGCCGTATCCGACTCCTACGAGCAGTACTTC	CASSEAVSDSYEQYF
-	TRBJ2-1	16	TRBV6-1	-	TGTGCCAGCAGTGAAGGGGCTAGCTTCCTATACAATGAGCAGTTCTTC	CASSEGASFLYNEQFF
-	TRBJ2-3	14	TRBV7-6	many	TGTGCCAGCACCAGAAGCCGGGACACAGATACGCAGTATTTT	CASTRSRDTDTQYF
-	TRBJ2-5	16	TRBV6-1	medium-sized	TGTGCCAGCAGGGAATCCTGGACAAGGCGGGAAGAGACCCAGTACTTC	CASRESWTRREETQYF
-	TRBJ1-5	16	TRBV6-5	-	TGTGCCAGCAGTTCCGGGACCTGGTCGTCCGATCAGCCCCAGCATTTT	CASSSGTWSSDQPQHF
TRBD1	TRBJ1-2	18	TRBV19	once	TGTGCCAGTAGTCTCCGGCCGGCAGGGGGCCTGGTGAGCTATGGCTACACCTTC	CASSLRPAGGLVSYGYTF
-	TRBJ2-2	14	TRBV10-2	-	TGCGCCAGCTGGAAGGGGGTAAACAGAGGGACGCTGTTTTTT	CASWKGVNRGTLFF
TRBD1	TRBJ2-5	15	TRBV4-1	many	TGCGCCAGCAGTGGGTACCGGGACAGGGGTCTCGGGCAGTACTTC	CASSGYRDRGLGQYF
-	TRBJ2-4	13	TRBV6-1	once	TGTGCCTCGGGGCCGGGAGCCAAAAACACGCAGTACTTC	CASGPGAKNTQYF
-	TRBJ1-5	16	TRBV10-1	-	TGCGCCAGCAGTATACCTGGAGGGCATGGGGACCAGCCCCACCATTTT	CASSIPGGHGDQPHHF
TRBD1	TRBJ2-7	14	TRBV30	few	TGTGCCTGGAGTGGGCGACAGGGTGAGCGCGAGCAGTACTTC	CAWSGRQGEREQYF
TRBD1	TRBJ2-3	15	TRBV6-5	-	TGTGCCAGCAGTTACCAGGGGGCTGACCCAGATACGCAGTATTTC	CASSYQGADPDTQYF
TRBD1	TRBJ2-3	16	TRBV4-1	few	TGCGCCAGCAGCCCCCGGGACAGGGCCGATGCAGATACGCAGTATTTT	CASSPRDRADADTQYF
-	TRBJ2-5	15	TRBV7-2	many	TGTGCCAGCAGCTCCGGACAGAAATTACAAGAGACCCAGTACTTC	CASSSGQKLQETQYF
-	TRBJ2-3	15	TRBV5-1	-	TGCGCCAGCAGCTTGAGCACAGGGACCACAGATACGCAGTATTTT	CASSLSTGTTDTQYF
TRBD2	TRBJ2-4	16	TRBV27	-	TGTGCCAGCAGCGCAGGGAGGGCGCTAGCCAAAAACATTCAGTACTTC	CASSAGRALAKNIQYF
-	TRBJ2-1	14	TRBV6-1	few	TGTGCCAGCGCCCTGGCCCCCATATACAATGAGCAGTTCTTC	CASALAPIYNEQFF
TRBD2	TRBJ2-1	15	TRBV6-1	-	TGTGCCAGCAGTGCCAAATTAGCGGGAGTAAACGGGCAGTTCTTC	CASSAKLAGVNGQFF
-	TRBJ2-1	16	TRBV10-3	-	TGTGCCATCAGTGAGTCGACGGGGCGGTCCTGGGATGAGCAGTTCTTC	CAISESTGRSWDEQFF
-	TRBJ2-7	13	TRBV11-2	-	TGTGCCAGCAGCTTAGATCGGGTCTACGAGCAGTACTTC	CASSLDRVYEQYF
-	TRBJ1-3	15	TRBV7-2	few	TGTGCCAGCAGCTGGGAGACATCACCTGGAAACACCATATATTTT	CASSWETSPGNTIYF
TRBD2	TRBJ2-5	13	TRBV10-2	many	TGCGCCAGCGCCGGGACTACTGGAGAGACCCAGTACTTC	CASAGTTGETQYF
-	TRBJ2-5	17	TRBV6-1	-	TGTGCCAGCAGTGATACGCGGGGGCCGGTAGATCAAGAGACCCAGTACTTC	CASSDTRGPVDQETQYF
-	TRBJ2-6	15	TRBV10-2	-	TGCGCCAGCAGTACCTCGGGGCCTGGGGCCAACGTCCTGACTTTC	CASSTSGPGANVLTF
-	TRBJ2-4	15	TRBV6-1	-	TGTGCCAGCAGCGGGCGGCTCTTCCCCGCAGACACTCAGTACTTC	CASSGRLFPADTQYF
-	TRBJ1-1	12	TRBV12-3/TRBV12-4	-	TGTGCCAGCAGTTTGAGTAACACTGAAGCTTTCTTT	CASSLSNTEAFF
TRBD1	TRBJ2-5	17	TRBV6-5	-	TGTGCCAGCAGTTACCGACAGGGGGCTGGTGTCTACAATGAGCAGTACTTC	CASSYRQGAGVYNEQYF
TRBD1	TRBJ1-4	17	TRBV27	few	TGTGCCAGCAGTCCAGGGGGCAGGGGTCGAACTAATGAAAAACTGTTTTTT	CASSPGGRGRTNEKLFF
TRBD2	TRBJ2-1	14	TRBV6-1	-	TGTGCCAGCAGCGACGCAGAGCTAGCGGGACCCCCGTTCTTC	CASSDAELAGPPFF
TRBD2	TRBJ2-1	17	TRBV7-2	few	TGTGCCAGCAGCGTCCGACTAGCGGGAAGCTCCTACAATGAGCAGTTCTTC	CASSVRLAGSSYNEQFF
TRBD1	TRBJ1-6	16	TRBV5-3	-	TGTGCCAGAAGCTTGAAAGCCCGGGACAGAAATTCACCCCTCCACTTT	CARSLKARDRNSPLHF
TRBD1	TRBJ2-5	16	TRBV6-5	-	TGTGCCAGCAGTTACTCGGGGACAGGCCGTGTGGAGACCCAGTACTTC	CASSYSGTGRVETQYF
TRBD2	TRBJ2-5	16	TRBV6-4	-	TGTGCCAGCAGGGGGCCGACTAGCCGGGACCCAGAGACCCAGTACTTC	CASRGPTSRDPETQYF
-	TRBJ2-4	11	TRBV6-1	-	TGTGCCAGCAGAGCCAATGGAATTCAGTACTTC	CASRANGIQYF
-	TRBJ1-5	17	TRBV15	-	TGTGCCACCAGCAGAGATAAAATCGGCCAAGTCAATCAGCCCCAGCATTTT	CATSRDKIGQVNQPQHF
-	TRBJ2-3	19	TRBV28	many	TGTGCCAGCACCTCTGGCTCCCAGTGGGGACACTATAGCACAGATACGCAGTATTTT	CASTSGSQWGHYSTDTQYF
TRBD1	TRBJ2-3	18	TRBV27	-	TGTGCCAGCAGTTTAAGCAGAGGGACAGAAACTAGCACAGATACGCAGTATTTT	CASSLSRGTETSTDTQYF